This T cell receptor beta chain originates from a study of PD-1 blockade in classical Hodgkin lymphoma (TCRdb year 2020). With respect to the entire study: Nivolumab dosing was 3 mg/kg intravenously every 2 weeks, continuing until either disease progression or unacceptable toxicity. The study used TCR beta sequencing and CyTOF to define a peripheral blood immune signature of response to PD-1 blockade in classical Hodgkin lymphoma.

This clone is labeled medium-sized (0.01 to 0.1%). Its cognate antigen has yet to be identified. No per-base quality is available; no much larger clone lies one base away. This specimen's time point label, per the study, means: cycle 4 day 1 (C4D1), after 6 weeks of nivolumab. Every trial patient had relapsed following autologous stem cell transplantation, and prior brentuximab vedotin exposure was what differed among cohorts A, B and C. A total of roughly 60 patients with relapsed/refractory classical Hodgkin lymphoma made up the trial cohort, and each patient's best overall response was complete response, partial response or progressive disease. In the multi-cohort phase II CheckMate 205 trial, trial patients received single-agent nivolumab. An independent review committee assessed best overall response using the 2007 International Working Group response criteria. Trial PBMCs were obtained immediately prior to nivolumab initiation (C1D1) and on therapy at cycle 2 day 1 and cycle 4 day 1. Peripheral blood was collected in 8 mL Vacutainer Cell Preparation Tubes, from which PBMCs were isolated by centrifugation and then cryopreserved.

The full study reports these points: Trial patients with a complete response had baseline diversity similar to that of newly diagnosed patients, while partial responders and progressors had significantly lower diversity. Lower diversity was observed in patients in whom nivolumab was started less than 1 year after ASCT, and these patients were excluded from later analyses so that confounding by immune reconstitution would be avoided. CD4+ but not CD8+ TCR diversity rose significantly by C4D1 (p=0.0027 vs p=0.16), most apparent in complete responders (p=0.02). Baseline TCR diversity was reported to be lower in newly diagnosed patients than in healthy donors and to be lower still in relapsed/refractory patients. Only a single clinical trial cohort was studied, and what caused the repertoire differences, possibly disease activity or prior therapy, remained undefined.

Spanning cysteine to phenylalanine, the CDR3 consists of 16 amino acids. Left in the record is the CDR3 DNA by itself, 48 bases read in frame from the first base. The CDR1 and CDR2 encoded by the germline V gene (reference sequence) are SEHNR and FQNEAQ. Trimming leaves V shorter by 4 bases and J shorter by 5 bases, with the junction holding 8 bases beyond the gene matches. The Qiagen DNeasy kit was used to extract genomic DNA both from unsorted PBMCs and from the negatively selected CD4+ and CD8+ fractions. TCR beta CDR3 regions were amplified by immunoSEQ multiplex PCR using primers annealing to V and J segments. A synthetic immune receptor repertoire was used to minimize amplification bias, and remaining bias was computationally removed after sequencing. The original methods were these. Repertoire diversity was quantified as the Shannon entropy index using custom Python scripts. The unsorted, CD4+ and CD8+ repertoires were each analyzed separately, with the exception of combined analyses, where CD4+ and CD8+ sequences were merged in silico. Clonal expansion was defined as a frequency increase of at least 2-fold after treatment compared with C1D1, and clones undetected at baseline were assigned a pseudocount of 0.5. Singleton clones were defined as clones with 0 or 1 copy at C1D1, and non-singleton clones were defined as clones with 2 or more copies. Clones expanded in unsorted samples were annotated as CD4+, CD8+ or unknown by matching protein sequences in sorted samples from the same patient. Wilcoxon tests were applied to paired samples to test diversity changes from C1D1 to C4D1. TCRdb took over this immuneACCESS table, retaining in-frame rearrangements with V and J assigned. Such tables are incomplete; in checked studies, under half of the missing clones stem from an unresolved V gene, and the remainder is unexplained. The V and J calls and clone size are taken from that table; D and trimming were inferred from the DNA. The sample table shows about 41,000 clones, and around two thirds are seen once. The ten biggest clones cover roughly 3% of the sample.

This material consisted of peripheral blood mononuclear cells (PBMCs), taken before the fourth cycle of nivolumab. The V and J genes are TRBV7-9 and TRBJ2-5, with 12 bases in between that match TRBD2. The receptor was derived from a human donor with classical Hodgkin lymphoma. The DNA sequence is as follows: TGTGCCAGCAGCTCCTCGACTAGCGGGGGCCGGGAGACCCAGTACTTC. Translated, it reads CASSSSTSGGRETQYF.